A selection of T cell receptor beta chains follows, all from one sample in a study of cytomegalovirus exposure and HLA in healthy donors. Here immunoSEQ multiplex PCR was the method, and the copy in TCRdb shows in-frame clones only, minus some. The repertoire holds 310,000 or so clones, with around nine tenths as singletons. Input material: PBMCs. The receptors originated from a young woman in good health and CMV-seronegative. CDR3s include the opening cysteine and the closing phenylalanine or tryptophan. Fields, in order: J gene, D gene, clone size, V gene, CDR3 DNA, CDR3 protein. A D gene is named only where the DNA matches it firmly. Expanded clones are given a class, and other clones once, few, many or no size at all.

TRBJ2-7,.,once,TRBV28,TGTGCCAGCAGTTCTCCCCGGGGGACTTACTCCTACGAGCAGTACTTC,CASSSPRGTYSYEQYF
TRBJ2-3,TRBD2,.,TRBV5-1,TGCGCCAGCAGCTTGGGGGCGGGGGGGCCAGATACGCAGTATTTT,CASSLGAGGPDTQYF
TRBJ1-2,TRBD1,once,TRBV29-1,TGCAGCGTTCTTTCAGGGGGCTCCTATGGCTACACCTTC,CSVLSGGSYGYTF
TRBJ1-6,.,.,TRBV30,TGTGCCTGGAGTGTTACAGGGAAAGCTAATTCACCCCTCCACTTT,CAWSVTGKANSPLHF
TRBJ2-3,TRBD2,.,TRBV27,TGTGCCAGCAGCCGTGGGACTAGCGGGGCAGATACGCAGTATTTT,CASSRGTSGADTQYF
TRBJ2-1,.,.,TRBV29-1,TGCAGCGTTGATCGGGTGAGCAATGAGCAGTTCTTC,CSVDRVSNEQFF
TRBJ2-5,.,once,TRBV2,TGTGCCAGCAGTGTAGGGGGTATCGGGGGAGGGGAGACCCAGTACTTC,CASSVGGIGGGETQYF
TRBJ1-5,TRBD1,.,TRBV5-1,TGCGCCAGCAGCTTGACAGGGGGGTCCAATCAGCCCCAGCATTTT,CASSLTGGSNQPQHF
TRBJ1-5,TRBD1,.,TRBV6-1,TGTGCCAGCAGTCGACAGGGGGGGAATCAGCCCCAGCATTTT,CASSRQGGNQPQHF
TRBJ2-5,TRBD2,.,TRBV2,TGTGCCAGCAGTGAAGGGCTAGCGGGGGAAGAGACCCAGTACTTC,CASSEGLAGEETQYF
TRBJ2-7,.,.,TRBV2,TGTGCCAGCATGGCACGAGGCTACGAGCAGTACTTC,CASMARGYEQYF
TRBJ1-1,.,.,TRBV7-6,TGTGCCAGCAGCTCAGATATATTTGGGGGGACTGGCACTGAAGCTTTCTTT,CASSSDIFGGTGTEAFF
TRBJ2-3,TRBD2,.,TRBV27,TGTGCCAGCAGTTTCCTCAGGACTAGCGGGGGACCAAGCACAGATACGCAGTATTTT,CASSFLRTSGGPSTDTQYF
TRBJ2-3,TRBD1,.,TRBV9,TGTGCCAGCACCGGGACAGGGAAGGTGGATGATACGCAGTATTTT,CASTGTGKVDDTQYF
TRBJ2-2,.,.,TRBV5-1,TGCGCCAGTCGTCTCCTATGGGGGGGCAACGGGGAGCTGTTTTTT,CASRLLWGGNGELFF
TRBJ1-2,.,.,TRBV30,TGTGCCTGGAAGTTAATTAGAGGAGACTATGGCTACACCTTC,CAWKLIRGDYGYTF
TRBJ2-3,TRBD2,.,TRBV10-3,TGTGCCATCAGCATCTCGGAGCGGGGCCACGCCGGGGCAGATACGCAGTATTTT,CAISISERGHAGADTQYF
TRBJ1-1,.,few,TRBV4-1,TGCGCCAGCAGCCAAGGAGGGAACACTGAAGCTTTCTTT,CASSQGGNTEAFF
TRBJ1-1,TRBD1,.,TRBV6-5,TGTGCCAGCAGTTACTCGGCGACAGGGTACAACACTGAAGCTTTCTTT,CASSYSATGYNTEAFF
TRBJ1-5,TRBD1,.,TRBV7-9,TGTGCCAGCAGCTCCGGACAGGGGGGGGATCAGCCCCAGCATTTT,CASSSGQGGDQPQHF
TRBJ2-1,.,once,TRBV9,TGTGCCAGCAGCGTAGAGGGGAATTACAATGAGCAGTTCTTC,CASSVEGNYNEQFF
TRBJ2-3,.,.,TRBV21-1,TGTGCCAGCAGCAAGCCTCTCAGGACAGGGAAGTATTTT,CASSKPLRTGKYF
TRBJ2-1,TRBD2,.,TRBV6-5,TGTGCCAGCACCCGGGGGGGCCGGTGGGATGAGCAGTTCTTC,CASTRGGRWDEQFF
TRBJ1-5,TRBD1,.,TRBV5-6,TGTGCCAGCAGCTTGGGGGACAGGGGATTCAAGGGTCAGCCCCAGCATTTT,CASSLGDRGFKGQPQHF
TRBJ2-7,TRBD2,.,TRBV6-1,TGTGCCAGCAGTGAAAGGGGACTAGCCTACGAGCAGTACTTC,CASSERGLAYEQYF
TRBJ2-7,TRBD1,.,TRBV9,TGTGCCAGCAGCGTAGGTGGGACAGGCCTGGCTCCCTACGAGCAGTACTTC,CASSVGGTGLAPYEQYF
TRBJ1-5,.,.,TRBV21-1,TGTGCCAGCAGCACAGGGTCGTATAGCAATCAGCCCCAGCATTTT,CASSTGSYSNQPQHF
TRBJ1-1,TRBD1,.,TRBV27,TGTGCCAGCAGTCCCAGGACAGGACACACTGAAGCTTTCTTT,CASSPRTGHTEAFF
TRBJ1-1,.,.,TRBV7-9,TGTTCCAGCAGCTTAGACAGTGAAGCTTTCTTT,CSSSLDSEAFF
TRBJ1-1,TRBD1,.,TRBV7-9,TGTGCCAGCAGCCCCTTAGGACAGGGGAGGATGAACACTGAAGCTTTCTTT,CASSPLGQGRMNTEAFF
TRBJ2-2,TRBD2,.,TRBV28,TGTGCCAGCAGTTTATGGGTAGCGGGGGGGCCCGGGGAGCTGTTTTTT,CASSLWVAGGPGELFF
TRBJ1-2,.,.,TRBV6-5,TGTGCCAGCAGTTACTCGACAGCTTGGGGCTACACCTTC,CASSYSTAWGYTF
TRBJ2-7,.,.,TRBV7-9,TGTGCCAGCACCACCGTGGGGGGGCCGTCCGACGAGCAGTACTTC,CASTTVGGPSDEQYF
TRBJ1-2,TRBD1,.,TRBV19,TGTGCCAGTAGTAGGAACACAGGGGGCTTCGAGAATGGCTACACCTTC,CASSRNTGGFENGYTF
TRBJ2-5,TRBD2,.,TRBV5-1,TGCGCCAGCAGCCCCGGGACTAGCGGGGTACAAGAGACCCAGTACTTC,CASSPGTSGVQETQYF
TRBJ2-1,.,once,TRBV27,TGTGCCAGCAGTTTCACGACAGATTACAATGAGCAGTTCTTC,CASSFTTDYNEQFF
TRBJ2-5,TRBD2,.,TRBV5-1,TGCGCCAGCAGCCTGACCGGGACTCCAGGCGGGGGGACCCAGTACTTC,CASSLTGTPGGGTQYF
TRBJ2-7,TRBD1,.,TRBV29-1,TGCAGCGTTAGGGAAAACAGGGGCCCCCGTTCCCTATACGAGCAGTACTTC,CSVRENRGPRSLYEQYF
TRBJ2-1,.,.,TRBV11-2,TGTGCCAGCACCGGCACTATCGGGAGCTCCTACAATGAGCAGTTCTTC,CASTGTIGSSYNEQFF
TRBJ2-1,.,.,TRBV4-1,TGCGCCAGCAGCCAAGTTTCGGGCGGGGGCCACAATGAGCAGTTCTTC,CASSQVSGGGHNEQFF